This TCR beta chain was profiled in a study of blood T cell repertoires in COVID-19. As handled by the study authors: Researchers report that nucleated cell counts were estimated from reference gene primer amplification. Measured with immunoSEQ multiplex PCR; TCRdb has only the in-frame clones, and not every one. D and trimming come from the DNA, and the V and J calls and clone size come from that table. The data contain a few hundred thousand clones, 65% to 85% of them seen just once; the ten biggest clones take up about 9.4%. Germline V gene sequence: CDR1 LNHNV, CDR2 YYDKDF (reference sequence). V lost 0 bases, J lost 6 bases, and 18 bases lay in between. The CDR3 totals 16 residues.

This chain links TRBV15 with TRBJ2-7; tentative D call: TRBD1 (5 bases). The clonotype comes from a woman of 80 years or more with acute or convalescent COVID-19. The specimen was peripheral blood. CDR3 amino acids: CATSRDRGRVGGEQYF. The CDR3 DNA sequence: TGTGCCACCAGCAGAGATCGCGGCAGGGTGGGTGGCGAGCAGTACTTC.